The present TCR beta chain was sequenced within a study of beta chain features in type 1 diabetes. Turning to the study itself: Sorted cells numbering some 110 million were examined across all samples. Study-wide results and caveats: Type 1 diabetes patients had TCRB CDR3s that were shorter (moderately but significantly so) in all four CD4+ subsets.

The study reverse transcribed the entire isolated RNA, so it sequenced expressed TCRB transcripts. TCRdb's table, derived via immunoSEQ multiplex PCR, lists solely in-frame clones and lacks some. The table has about 660,000 clones, roughly 13% seen once; the top ten hold just under 0.04%. Worth noting for this clone: The antigen is not known.

Losses at the gene ends were 6 bases for V and 2 bases for J; bases not matched to a gene: 10. CDR1 SQVTM and CDR2 ANQGSEA come from the germline V gene. The CDR3 is 15 amino acids. This clonotype was obtained from a man aged 18 to 30 with type 1 diabetes. Sequencing was done on a sample of naive CD4+ T cells from blood. The chain employs TRBV29-1 and TRBJ2-3, with 8 bases fitting TRBD1. The CDR3, as DNA: TGCAGCGTACGGACAGGGTCCAAGCACACAGATACGCAGTATTTT. Its translation: CSVRTGSKHTDTQYF.